This entry lists 3 T cell receptor beta chains sequenced from one sample in a study of T cells in Graves' hyperthyroidism and ophthalmopathy. What was amplified from RNA transcripts were TCR beta CDR3 regions. The TCR CDR3 was amplified in a first-round RT-PCR using the HTBI primer set. TCRdb used MiXCR to reprocess the multiplex PCR reads, holding one entry per CDR3 protein. The sample records some 300,000 distinct CDR3 sequences, around 20% being singletons. The sequencing input was blood. Every receptor here comes from a man aged 45 to 65 with Graves' ophthalmopathy.

The chain has TRBV20-1 and TRBJ2-7; D not resolved. Germline CDR1 and CDR2: DFQATT and SNEGSKA (reference sequence). The V end lost 6 bases, the J end lost 3 bases, and 15 bases lay between the germline ends. The CDR3 is 13 amino acids. Here the CDR3 reads CSAKVAANYEQYF. CDR3 coding DNA: TGCAGTGCCAAGGTAGCAGCAAACTACGAGCAGTACTTC.

The chain joins TRBV5-4 to TRBJ2-2; 12 nucleotides line up with TRBD1. This CDR3 region has 17 residues. J gave up 6 bases and V 1 base, and 7 bases lay outside the gene matches. The germline gives CDR1 SGHNT, CDR2 YYREEE (reference sequence). CDR3 in DNA: TGTGCCAGCAGCTTGTCGGGACAGGGGGCGATACCCGGGGAGCTGTTTTTT. Translated: CASSLSGQGAIPGELFF.

CDR3 nucleotides: TGCAGTGCTATCCGAGCGGGAGGTAATGAGCAGTTCTTC. It yields the protein CSAIRAGGNEQFF. The chain couples TRBV20-1 to TRBJ2-1, with 9 bases matching TRBD2. The J segment lost 7 bases and the V segment lost 4 bases, leaving 5 bases of the junction unmatched. Germline CDR1 and CDR2: DFQATT and SNEGSKA (reference sequence). The CDR3 loop spans 13 amino acids.